These 32 T cell receptor beta chains were sequenced from one sample in a study of blood T cell repertoires in COVID-19. Profiling relied on immunoSEQ multiplex PCR, and the TCRdb table lists in-frame clones only, not all of them. This table holds approximately 36,000 clones, 84% found once. Sequenced material: peripheral blood. These receptors were collected from a man between 60 and 75 years old with COVID-19, enrolled during active disease.

The chain recombines TRBV6-1 with TRBJ1-6; maybe TRBD1 (6 bases). Trimming took off 0 bases at V and 7 bases at J, with 13 bases between the two ends. The CDR3 contains 16 residues. Germline values: CDR1 MNHNS, CDR2 SASEGT. The CDR3 spells CASSEALQGPNSPLHF. DNA for the CDR3: TGTGCCAGCAGTGAAGCGCTACAGGGTCCCAATTCACCCCTCCACTTT.

The chain recombines TRBV6-6 with TRBJ2-2; D perhaps matches TRBD2 (6 bases). Trimming shortened V by 4 bases and J by 7 bases, and 10 bases separated the two germline ends. Germline V gene lookup returns CDR1 MNHNY and CDR2 SVGAGI (reference sequence). The CDR3 is made up of 13 amino acids. This CDR3 is CASSSREHGELFF. The CDR3 DNA is TGTGCCAGCAGTTCTCGGGAGCACGGGGAGCTGTTTTTT.

V is TRBV9 and J is TRBJ2-2, with a tentative D call TRBD2 (6 bases). From germline, CDR1 is SGDLS and CDR2 YYNGEE. The V gene lost 0 bases and the J gene lost 4 bases, with 7 bases spanning the gap. The CDR3 is 14 amino acids. The CDR3 protein is CASSVDSGTGELFF. The CDR3 coding sequence is TGTGCCAGCAGCGTAGATAGCGGCACCGGGGAGCTGTTTTTT.

The V and J genes are TRBV5-6 and TRBJ2-7, with 7 bases identical to TRBD1. Germline V gene lookup returns CDR1 SGHDT and CDR2 YYEEEE. V was clipped by 4 bases and J by 3 bases; unmatched bases: 10. The CDR3 length is 15 residues. CDR3 residues: CASSALTGVDYEQYF. In DNA, the CDR3 is TGTGCCAGCAGCGCATTAACAGGGGTAGACTACGAGCAGTACTTC.

This clone was observed once. The chain uses TRBV18 and TRBJ1-1; perhaps TRBD1 as D (6 bases). CDR3 size: 12 residues. The germline V gene has CDR1 KGHSH and CDR2 LQKENI. V lost 1 base to trimming and J lost 7 bases, with 7 bases between them. The CDR3 DNA follows: TGTGCCAGCTCACCACGGGACATTGAAGCTTTCTTT. Translation: CASSPRDIEAFF.

V and J are TRBV4-2 and TRBJ2-1; 9 bases match TRBD2. Germline V CDR1 and CDR2: LGHNA, YNFKEQ. The CDR3 covers 16 residues. With V trimmed by 3 bases and J by 0 bases, 3 bases remained unmatched. CDR3 region: CASSHFSGSSYNEQFF. The CDR3 nucleotides read TGTGCCAGCAGCCATTTTAGCGGGAGCTCCTACAATGAGCAGTTCTTC.

Here the CDR3 DNA reads TGTGCCAGCAGCGCAGTCCGGGGGAACACTGAAGCTTTCTTT. This codes for CASSAVRGNTEAFF. The chain has TRBV7-2 and TRBJ1-1; D remains ambiguous. V lost 5 bases and J lost 1, with 11 bases in between. CDR3 length: 14 amino acids. Germline lookup yields CDR1 SGHTA and CDR2 FQGNSA.

The chain is built from TRBV19 and TRBJ1-1, with D uncertain. Per germline, CDR1 LNHDA and CDR2 SQIVND (reference sequence). V was clipped by 3 bases and J by 1 base, with 9 bases between them. CDR3 length: 14 residues. This CDR3 reads CASSIPQENTEAFF. The CDR3, as DNA: TGTGCCAGTAGTATTCCCCAGGAGAACACTGAAGCTTTCTTT.

The chain uses TRBV6-1 and TRBJ1-2, with D unclear. The CDR3 spans 16 residues. The V gene's germline CDR1 is MNHNS and CDR2 SASEGT. V lost 4 bases and J 3 bases, leaving 18 bases between the germline ends. CDR3 bases: TGTGCCAGCAGTGCACAGACCGGCCATGGTGACTATGGCTACACCTTC. Protein sequence: CASSAQTGHGDYGYTF.

The chain is built from TRBV6-5 and TRBJ1-1; possible D gene TRBD1, 5 bases. CDR3 length: 13 amino acids. V was shortened by 2 bases and J by 4 bases, with 8 bases between the two germline ends. Germline CDR1 reads MNHEY; CDR2 reads SVGAGI. The CDR3 reads CASSYLQGTEAFF. DNA for the CDR3: TGTGCCAGCAGTTACCTCCAGGGCACTGAAGCTTTCTTT.

This clone was seen only a few times. This chain connects TRBV11-2 to TRBJ1-2, with D unresolved. Germline V gene sequence: CDR1 SGHAT, CDR2 FQNNGV. This CDR3 has 13 residues. With 2 bases removed from V and 1 base from J, the gap between germline ends came to 5 bases. The chain's CDR3 is CASSLSVNYGYTF. DNA of the CDR3: TGTGCCAGCAGCTTATCGGTTAACTATGGCTACACCTTC.

The gene calls are TRBV5-1 and TRBJ2-7, with 7 positions matching TRBD1. This CDR3 has 15 amino acids. J gave up 2 bases and V 3 bases, and 8 bases lay outside the gene matches. Per germline, CDR1 SGHRS and CDR2 YFSETQ. For the CDR3, the DNA is TGCGCCAGCAGCTCTGACAGGGCATCAACCTACGAGCAGTACTTC. This translates into CASSSDRASTYEQYF.

This clone was observed a handful of times. The chain has TRBV21-1 and TRBJ2-1; TRBD1 reflects the table's D call only, with no check against the DNA. TRBV21-1 is designated a pseudogene. CDR3 size: 16 residues. The CDR3 region has the DNA TGTGCCAGCAGCAGAGCCCCCCGGGACAGGCGTAATGAGCAGTTCTTC. Protein: CASSRAPRDRRNEQFF.

CDR3 residues: CASSLGGTGFNSPLHF. The CDR3 DNA is TGTGCCAGCAGTTTAGGTGGGACAGGGTTCAATTCACCCCTCCACTTT. The chain couples TRBV28 to TRBJ1-6, with 9 bases matching TRBD1. The CDR3 is made up of 16 amino acids. The V gene end was trimmed by 2 bases and the J gene end by 7 bases; junction bases not matched to a gene: 6. The germline V gene encodes CDR1 MDHEN and CDR2 SYDVKM. The complete variable domain, with remaining parts taken from reference TRBV28 and TRBJ1-6, reads DVKVTQSSRYLVKRTGEKVFLECVQDMDHENMFWYRQDPGLGLRLIYFSYDVKMKEKGDIPEGYSVSREKKERFSLILESASTNQTSMYLCASSLGGTGFNSPLHFGNGTRLTVT.

The chain uses TRBV7-8 and TRBJ1-6; 7 nucleotides line up with TRBD1. This CDR3 is built from 16 residues. Per germline, CDR1 SGHVS and CDR2 FQNEAQ. The V segment lost 0 bases and the J segment 9 bases; nucleotides outside the gene matches: 8. CDR3 sequence reads: CASSLAPSTGVSPLHF. The DNA of the CDR3 is TGTGCCAGCAGCTTAGCCCCGAGCACAGGGGTTTCACCCCTCCACTTT.

This chain uses TRBV3-1 (or the pseudogene TRBV3-2) with TRBJ1-1; weak D call: TRBD1 (5 bases). The ends were cut back, 1 base at V and 0 bases at J, with 9 bases in the middle. The CDR3 extends over 15 amino acids. Germline V CDR1 and CDR2: LGHDT, YNNKEL (reference sequence). The CDR3 nucleotides read TGTGCCAGCAGCCAAGCCCAGGGATTGAACACTGAAGCTTTCTTT. Amino acid sequence: CASSQAQGLNTEAFF.

The chain links TRBV3-1 (or the pseudogene TRBV3-2) to TRBJ2-3, with D tentatively TRBD2 (6 bases). This CDR3 region has 12 residues. V lost 4 bases and J 7 bases, leaving 9 bases between the germline ends. Germline V gene data show CDR1 as LGHDT and CDR2 as YNNKEL (reference sequence). CDR3 loop: CASSPGTYTQYF. The DNA of the CDR3 is TGTGCCAGCAGCCCAGGGACTTATACGCAGTATTTT.

V and J are TRBV10-3 and TRBJ2-7; D is possibly TRBD2 (5 bases). Trimming pared 4 bases from V and 6 bases from J, leaving 13 bases between. Germline loops: CDR1 ENHRY, CDR2 SYGVKD. The CDR3 extends over 13 amino acids. CDR3 sequence reads: CAISARAASEQYF. The CDR3 coding sequence is TGTGCCATCAGTGCGAGGGCCGCGAGCGAGCAGTACTTC.

The V and J genes are TRBV12-5 and TRBJ2-2, with 9 positions matching TRBD1. V lost 6 bases and J lost 7; bases outside the gene matches: 12. The CDR3 totals 16 residues. Germline V gene sequence: CDR1 LGHNT, CDR2 FRNRAP. The CDR3 DNA sequence: TGTGCTAGTGGGGATAGGCCGGGACAGGGCTACGGGGAGCTGTTTTTT. It codes for CASGDRPGQGYGELFF.

This chain links TRBV18 with TRBJ1-1, with TRBD1 identical over 9 bases. From germline, CDR1 is KGHSH and CDR2 LQKENI. The CDR3 totals 15 residues. V trimming: 6 bases; J trimming: 6 bases; junction bases outside the gene matches: 11. The DNA for the CDR3 is TGTGCCAGCTCTCAGTCACAGGGGGCGGATTCTGAAGCTTTCTTT. Translated: CASSQSQGADSEAFF.

The rearrangement joins TRBV12-5 to TRBJ2-1; 8 bases map to TRBD1. Trimming removed 4 bases from V and 12 bases from J; junction bases left unmatched: 14. The CDR3 runs 15 residues. The germline V gene has CDR1 LGHNT and CDR2 FRNRAP. CDR3 residues: CASGSPGDRFGGQFF. The CDR3 DNA reads TGTGCTAGTGGTTCCCCCGGGGACAGGTTTGGTGGGCAGTTCTTC.

The chain recombines TRBV7-2 with TRBJ1-2; 9 bases agree with TRBD1. CDR1 is SGHTA, CDR2 FQGNSA, per germline. CDR3 length: 13 residues. After removal of 5 bases from V and 5 bases from J, the junction contained 3 bases not matched to a gene. Here the CDR3 DNA reads TGTGCCAGCAGCCCCGACAGGGGGTATGGCTACACCTTC. This encodes CASSPDRGYGYTF. Full variable domain (outside the CDR3, taken from reference TRBV7-2 and TRBJ1-2): GAGVSQSPSNKVTEKGKDVELRCDPISGHTALYWYRQSLGQGLEFLIYFQGNSAPDKSGLPSDRFSAERTGGSVSTLTIQRTQQEDSAVYLCASSPDRGYGYTFGSGTRLTVV.

V and J are TRBV28 and TRBJ1-2; possibly TRBD1 for D (5 bases). Trimming shortened V by 9 bases and J by 9 bases, and 17 bases separated the two germline ends. Germline V gives CDR1 MDHEN, CDR2 SYDVKM. CDR3 length: 12 amino acids. The CDR3 loop is CASTLQGSSYTF. The CDR3 DNA follows: TGTGCCAGTACTCTCCAGGGTTCGAGCTACACCTTC.

V gene TRBV3-1 (or the pseudogene TRBV3-2) combines with J gene TRBJ1-3, with no clear D. V lost 0 bases and J 0 bases, leaving 9 bases between the germline ends. CDR1 is LGHDT, CDR2 YNNKEL, per germline (reference sequence). The CDR3 runs to 16 residues. Written as DNA, the CDR3 is TGTGCCAGCAGCCAAGAACGGTCCCCCTCTGGAAACACCATATATTTT. It is translated as CASSQERSPSGNTIYF.

The chain combines TRBV4-2 with TRBJ1-3; D may be TRBD1 (5 bases). This CDR3 spans 16 amino acids. Germline V gene data show CDR1 as LGHNA and CDR2 as YNFKEQ. V gave up 0 bases and J gave up 2 bases, with 11 bases separating them. The CDR3 loop is CASSQDMETAGNTIYF. CDR3 DNA sequence: TGTGCCAGCAGCCAAGATATGGAGACAGCTGGAAACACCATATATTTT.

The genes are TRBV27 and TRBJ2-1; 12 nucleotides align to TRBD2. J lost 6 bases, V lost 6 bases, and 9 bases had no gene match. Germline V gives CDR1 MNHEY, CDR2 SMNVEV (reference sequence). The CDR3 contains 16 residues. The CDR3, as DNA: TGTGCCAGCAGACCTGCTAGCGGGAGGGGTACCAATGAGCAGTTCTTC. This encodes CASRPASGRGTNEQFF.

The CDR3 nucleotides read TGTGCCAGCAGCGCAGCGTTGGCCCAACACAATGAGCAGTTCTTC. This encodes CASSAALAQHNEQFF. This rearrangement joins TRBV7-9 to TRBJ2-1; D ambiguous. The V end lost 5 bases, the J end lost 5 bases, and 16 bases lay between the germline ends. The CDR3 is 15 amino acids. The germline gives CDR1 SEHNR, CDR2 FQNEAQ (reference sequence).

This clone was recorded only once. J is TRBJ1-4 and V is TRBV6-6, with D tentatively TRBD1 (6 bases). CDR3 length: 14 residues. Between the trimmed V and J ends, which lost 9 bases and 7 bases, there was a span of 18 bases. In germline, CDR1 is MNHNY, CDR2 SVGAGI (reference sequence). CDR3 nucleotides: TGTGCCAGTGGGACATTCATAAGCGGTGAAAAACTGTTTTTT. Amino acid sequence: CASGTFISGEKLFF.

The table lists this clone with a count of one. The chain couples TRBV7-9 to TRBJ1-6; D is uncertain. CDR1 is SEHNR, CDR2 FQNEAQ, per germline (reference sequence). V shed 0 bases and J shed 10 bases, with 13 bases lying between them. The CDR3 covers 15 residues. The CDR3 DNA reads as TGTGCCAGCAGCTTAGCGGGCAGTTTTGAATCACCCCTCCACTTT. Translation: CASSLAGSFESPLHF.

The chain carries TRBV7-9 and TRBJ1-1, with a tentative D call TRBD1 (5 bases). V shed 0 bases and J shed 5 bases, with 22 bases lying between them. The CDR3 covers 18 residues. Germline V gives CDR1 SEHNR, CDR2 FQNEAQ (reference sequence). The CDR3 here is CASSLAFLIARVGTEAFF. In nucleotides, the CDR3 is TGTGCCAGCAGCTTAGCATTCCTGATTGCCAGGGTTGGGACTGAAGCTTTCTTT.

The chain carries TRBV3-1 (or the pseudogene TRBV3-2) and TRBJ1-5, with a weak D call TRBD1 (5 bases). Germline values: CDR1 LGHDT, CDR2 YNNKEL (reference sequence). This CDR3 is built from 15 residues. V dropped 0 bases and J dropped 4 bases, with 10 bases sitting between them. DNA for the CDR3: TGTGCCAGCAGCCAAGACGTCAGGGTTAATCAGCCCCAGCATTTT. Its translation is CASSQDVRVNQPQHF.

The sample holds one count of this clone. The gene calls are TRBV2 and TRBJ2-1, with 8 bases fitting TRBD2. The CDR3 consists of 14 residues. Losses at the gene ends were 10 bases for V and 4 bases for J; bases not matched to a gene: 9. Per germline, CDR1 SNHLY and CDR2 FYNNEI. CDR3 DNA: TGTGCCACCGCGACGGTAGCGGGGTACAATGAGCAGTTCTTC. Translation: CATATVAGYNEQFF. Combining the CDR3 with reference TRBV2 and TRBJ2-1 gives the whole variable domain EPEVTQTPSHQVTQMGQEVILRCVPISNHLYFYWYRQILGQKVEFLVSFYNNEISEKSEIFDDQFSVERPDGSNFTLKIRSTKLEDSAMYFCATATVAGYNEQFFGPGTRLTVL.